The text below deals with one T cell receptor (beta chain). Its antigen is unidentified. Autoimmune disease history or systemic immunosuppression disqualified patients. The data stem from a study of OX40 agonist ivuxolimab in advanced cancers. Study-wide background: Allowance was made for prior anti-PD-1, anti-PD-L1 or anti-CTLA-4 therapy, and 35% to 40% had some. Study-wide results and limits: Normalized T-cell clonal expansion was also low in a subset of nonresponders.

J was trimmed by 1 base and V by 1 base; bases with no gene match: 5. The CDR3 has 16 amino acids. Germline values: CDR1 LNHDA, CDR2 SQIVND (reference sequence). Generated by immunoSEQ multiplex PCR, the TCRdb table keeps only in-frame clones and is missing some. The sample consists of about 32,000 clones, roughly nine tenths of them appearing once. V and J are TRBV19 and TRBJ1-1; 8 nucleotides align to TRBD1. This sample comprised CD4+ or CD8+ T cells sorted from blood, obtained in a trial of the OX40 agonist ivuxolimab. The sequence was obtained from an adult with an advanced solid tumor such as melanoma, head and neck, liver or kidney cancer. The CDR3 here is CASSIAGTGWNTEAFF. DNA of the CDR3: TGTGCCAGTAGTATAGCTGGGACAGGTTGGAACACTGAAGCTTTCTTT.